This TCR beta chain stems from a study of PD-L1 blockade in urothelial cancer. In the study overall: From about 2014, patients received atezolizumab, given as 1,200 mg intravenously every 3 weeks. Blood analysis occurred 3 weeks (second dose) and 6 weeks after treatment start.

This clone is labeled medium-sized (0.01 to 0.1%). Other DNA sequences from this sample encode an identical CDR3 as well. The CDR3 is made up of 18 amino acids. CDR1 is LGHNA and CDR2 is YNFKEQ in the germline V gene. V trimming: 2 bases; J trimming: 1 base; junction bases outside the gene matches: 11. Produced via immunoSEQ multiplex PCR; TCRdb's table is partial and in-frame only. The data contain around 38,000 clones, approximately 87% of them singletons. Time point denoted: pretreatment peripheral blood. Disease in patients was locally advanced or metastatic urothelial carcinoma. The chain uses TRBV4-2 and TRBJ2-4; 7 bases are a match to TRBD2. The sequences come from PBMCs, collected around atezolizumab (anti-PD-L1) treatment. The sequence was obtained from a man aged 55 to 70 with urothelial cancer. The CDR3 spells CASSQPRGARGAKNIQYF. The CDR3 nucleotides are TGTGCCAGCAGCCAACCGCGGGGAGCGCGGGGGGCCAAAAACATTCAGTACTTC.